Sequencing of this T cell receptor beta chain was carried out in a study of blood T cell dynamics during melanoma immunotherapy. A fixed DNA input of around 0.35 ug was used per bulk PBMC sample. Clones were sequenced by immunoSEQ multiplex PCR, and TCRdb holds only the in-frame ones, with some missing. The profile shows 16,000 or so clones, under 90% of them singletons. Germline assignment: CDR1 SGDLS and CDR2 YYNGEE. The length of the CDR3 is 17 residues. The V and J ends lost 3 bases and 6 bases, in that order; junction bases with no gene match: 8. Documented time point: pre-treatment baseline. The clonotype originates from a human donor with melanoma. The genes are TRBV9 and TRBJ1-6; TRBD1 aligns across 11 bases. The source material was blood, sampled from a patient treated with checkpoint blockade. CDR3 DNA sequence: TGTGCCAGCAGCGCGAGATGGGACAGGGGGTTTAATTCACCCCTCCACTTT. It encodes CASSARWDRGFNSPLHF. The variable domain in full, completed from reference TRBV9 and TRBJ1-6, reads DSGVTQTPKHLITATGQRVTLRCSPRSGDLSVYWYQQSLDQGLQFLIQYYNGEERAKGNILERFSAQQFPDLHSELNLSSLELGDSALYFCASSARWDRGFNSPLHFGNGTRLTVT.